The 18 T cell receptor beta chains in this list originate from one sample, sequenced in a study of shared clonotypes between healthy human individuals. Using immunoSEQ multiplex PCR, the repertoire was profiled, and TCRdb retains in-frame clones only, with some absent. The profile shows over a million clones, more than 95% of them singletons. The material sequenced was naive CD4+ T cells sorted from blood. The subset denotes: CD45RA+ positively selected. The receptor set was obtained from a young man in good health.

The rearrangement links TRBV10-3 to TRBJ2-2, with 7 bases fitting TRBD1. CDR3 length: 15 amino acids. The V segment lost 7 bases and the J segment 7 bases; nucleotides outside the gene matches: 12. From germline, CDR1 is ENHRY and CDR2 SYGVKD. The CDR3 DNA reads as TGTGCCATCAACCCGACAGGGAATAAGGACGGGGAGCTGTTTTTT. Translating it yields CAINPTGNKDGELFF.

The chain recombines TRBV5-4 with TRBJ2-3, with D possibly TRBD1 on 6 matching bases. V shed 1 base and J shed 3 bases, with 21 bases lying between them. This CDR3 is built from 18 residues. The germline gives CDR1 SGHNT, CDR2 YYREEE (reference sequence). The CDR3 coding sequence is TGTGCCAGCAGCTTGTACGGTCGGGGAACAGGGCCTACAGATACGCAGTATTTT. Translation gives CASSLYGRGTGPTDTQYF.

The V call is TRBV6-4, the J call TRBJ1-4; 11 bases agree with TRBD1. There are 14 residues in the CDR3. Trimming at V came to 5 bases and at J to 9 bases, leaving 5 bases not matched to a gene. CDR1 is MRHNA, CDR2 SNTAGT, per germline. CDR3 sequence reads: CASSRDRGIQKLFF. In nucleotides, the CDR3 is TGTGCCAGCAGTCGGGACAGGGGGATCCAAAAACTGTTTTTT.

The chain couples TRBV5-4 to TRBJ1-5; D not certain. The CDR3 has 14 residues. V lost 0 bases and J lost 4, with 8 bases in between. Germline loops: CDR1 SGHNT, CDR2 YYREEE (reference sequence). The CDR3, as DNA: TGTGCCAGCAGCTTGGGACTTGGAAATCAGCCCCAGCATTTT. Amino acids: CASSLGLGNQPQHF.

The chain carries TRBV4-2 and TRBJ2-3; D gene ambiguous. This CDR3 contains 14 residues. Trimming left V 4 bases short and J 3 bases short, with 11 bases between. From germline, CDR1 is LGHNA and CDR2 YNFKEQ. The CDR3 coding sequence is TGTGCCAGCAGCCTTGGACCAGTTACAGATACGCAGTATTTT. It encodes CASSLGPVTDTQYF.

The chain uses TRBV7-8 and TRBJ1-5; the D gene is possibly TRBD1 (5 bases). Looked up from germline, CDR1 is SGHVS and CDR2 is FQNEAQ. With 5 bases removed from V and 11 bases from J, the gap between germline ends came to 16 bases. There are 13 residues in the CDR3. CDR3 coding DNA: TGTGCCAGCAGCCGGACTGCCGTAGGGGCCCAGCATTTT. As protein: CASSRTAVGAQHF.

The chain couples TRBV25-1 to TRBJ1-1, with a weak D call TRBD1 (5 bases). The CDR3 runs to 13 residues. With 5 bases removed from V and 1 base from J, the gap between germline ends came to 8 bases. Germline V gene data show CDR1 as MGHDK and CDR2 as SYGVNS. The CDR3 spells CASSPGQNTEAFF. The CDR3 region has the DNA TGTGCCAGCAGTCCAGGACAGAACACTGAAGCTTTCTTT.

This clone was recorded once. The sample carries other DNA sequences with the same CDR3. V usage is TRBV18 and J usage is TRBJ2-5; D gene uncertain. V gave up 3 bases and J gave up 2 bases, with 4 bases separating them. The germline V gene encodes CDR1 KGHSH and CDR2 LQKENI. The length of the CDR3 is 12 residues. CDR3 nucleotide sequence: TGTGCCAGCTCACCGGAACAAGAGACCCAGTACTTC. This translates into CASSPEQETQYF.

The chain uses TRBV7-3 and TRBJ2-3; TRBD2 aligns across 8 bases. The V segment lost 1 base and the J segment 5 bases; nucleotides outside the gene matches: 5. The germline V gene encodes CDR1 SGHTA and CDR2 FQGTGA. The CDR3 sequence is 15 residues long. Here the CDR3 DNA reads TGTGCCAGCAGCTTAAACCCAGCGGGAGTAGATACGCAGTATTTT. It specifies CASSLNPAGVDTQYF.

The chain employs TRBV10-3 and TRBJ2-5; D call uncertain. The CDR3 has 13 amino acids. Germline V gene data show CDR1 as ENHRY and CDR2 as SYGVKD. Trimming shortened V by 4 bases and J by 3 bases, and 9 bases separated the two germline ends. CDR3 nucleotides: TGTGCCATCAGTGTTGGGGTAGAAGAGACCCAGTACTTC. This encodes CAISVGVEETQYF.

This clone appeared once. The chain employs TRBV7-6 and TRBJ2-7; TRBD1 agrees at 9 bases. V lost 0 bases, J lost 3 bases, and 9 bases stayed unmatched. Germline lookup yields CDR1 SGHVS and CDR2 FNYEAQ. The CDR3 sequence is 17 residues long. CDR3 DNA sequence: TGTGCCAGCAGCTTAGCCTCCGGGACAGGGTACATCTACGAGCAGTACTTC. It encodes CASSLASGTGYIYEQYF.

The chain couples TRBV18 to TRBJ2-1; TRBD1 aligns across 10 bases. Germline CDR1 and CDR2: KGHSH and LQKENI. With 6 bases clipped from V and 7 bases from J, the junction kept 6 bases outside the gene matches. The CDR3 spans 14 residues. Written as DNA, the CDR3 is TGTGCCAGCTCCCGGGACAGGGGATGGAATGAGCAGTTCTTC. It is translated as CASSRDRGWNEQFF.

The chain employs TRBV10-1 and TRBJ2-3; 7 bases match TRBD2. This CDR3 comprises 14 residues. Germline V lookup: CDR1 WNHNN, CDR2 SYGVQD (reference sequence). V trimming: 3 bases; J trimming: 2 bases; junction bases outside the gene matches: 2. CDR3 in amino acids: CASSDRDYTDTQYF. The CDR3 bases are TGCGCCAGCAGTGATAGGGACTACACAGATACGCAGTATTTT.

The chain is built from TRBV27 and TRBJ2-6; the D is unclear. Germline V gene sequence: CDR1 MNHEY, CDR2 SMNVEV (reference sequence). V shed 6 bases and J shed 0 bases, with 12 bases lying between them. This CDR3 is 16 amino acids long. The CDR3 sequence: CASRRVSNSGANVLTF. As DNA, the CDR3 is TGTGCCAGCAGACGAGTTTCAAACTCTGGGGCCAACGTCCTGACTTTC.

Regarding this clone: Different DNA sequences within this sample yield the same CDR3. The CDR3 loop reads CASSQVRGGELFF. CDR3 nucleotide sequence: TGTGCCAGCAGCCAAGTGCGCGGCGGGGAGCTGTTTTTT. The chain is built from TRBV14 and TRBJ2-2; no clear D. Deletions cut 1 base from V and 7 bases from J, with 7 bases between. Germline loops: CDR1 SGHDN, CDR2 FVKESK. The CDR3 is 13 residues long.

V is TRBV29-1 and J is TRBJ2-6; a possible D gene is TRBD2 (6 bases). Germline CDR1 and CDR2: SQVTM and ANQGSEA. V was pared by 6 bases and J by 1 base, with 13 bases between. The CDR3 is 15 residues long. CDR3: CSVAFRGSGANVLTF. The CDR3, as DNA: TGCAGCGTCGCCTTCCGGGGGTCTGGGGCCAACGTCCTGACTTTC.

V and J are TRBV5-1 and TRBJ2-1; maybe TRBD2 (6 bases). With 2 bases removed from V and 5 bases from J, the gap between germline ends came to 14 bases. Germline V gene lookup returns CDR1 SGHRS and CDR2 YFSETQ. This CDR3 contains 15 residues. The CDR3 sequence: CASSLRLVGHNEQFF. The CDR3 DNA reads as TGCGCCAGCAGCTTACGACTAGTTGGGCACAATGAGCAGTTCTTC.

The genes are TRBV28 and TRBJ2-7; D uncertain. Trimming shortened V by 4 bases and J by 7 bases, and 14 bases separated the two germline ends. The CDR3 length is 13 residues. Germline-derived CDR1 and CDR2 are MDHEN and SYDVKM. CDR3 bases: TGTGCCAGCAGTTCGATCCCTCGTCGGGAGCAGTACTTC. Translated, it gives CASSSIPRREQYF.